These 19 T cell receptor beta chains came from one sample sequenced in a study of blood T cell repertoires in COVID-19. Generated by immunoSEQ multiplex PCR, the TCRdb table keeps only in-frame clones and is missing some. The sample consists of almost 200,000 clones, about four fifths of them appearing once. The specimen sequenced was peripheral blood. The receptor set was obtained from a middle-aged woman with COVID-19, enrolled during active disease.

The chain recombines TRBV5-1 with TRBJ2-7; D perhaps matches TRBD1 (5 bases). The CDR3 has 14 residues. V lost 4 bases and J 2 bases, leaving 13 bases between the germline ends. Germline V lookup: CDR1 SGHRS, CDR2 YFSETQ. The DNA for the CDR3 is TGCGCCAGCAGCGCTGACAGCCTCGCCTACGAGCAGTACTTC. Translation: CASSADSLAYEQYF. Looking up the rest from reference TRBV5-1 and TRBJ2-7 gives the full variable domain: KAGVTQTPRYLIKTRGQQVTLSCSPISGHRSVSWYQQTPGQGLQFLFEYFSETQRNKGNFPGRFSGRQFSNSRSEMNVSTLELGDSALYLCASSADSLAYEQYFGPGTRLTVT.

Only a few counts were recorded for this clone. CDR3 DNA: TGTGCCAGCAGCCAAGTGGGAGGTCTGAGAGGCAATTCACCCCTCCACTTT. Translation gives CASSQVGGLRGNSPLHF. The V and J genes are TRBV14 and TRBJ1-6; D is unresolved. CDR3 length: 17 residues. Trimming removed 1 base from V and 7 bases from J, with 17 bases in between. CDR1 is SGHDN, CDR2 FVKESK, per germline.

Remarks on this clone: The same CDR3 also results from other DNA sequences found in this sample. As DNA, the CDR3 is TGCGCCAGCAGCATGGACAGTTCCTACGAGCAGTACTTC. It codes for CASSMDSSYEQYF. This chain joins TRBV5-1 and TRBJ2-7, with D perhaps TRBD1 (6 bases). Germline V gene data show CDR1 as SGHRS and CDR2 as YFSETQ. V dropped 4 bases and J dropped 1 base, with 9 bases sitting between them. The CDR3 covers 13 residues.

CDR3 in amino acids: CASRGGHTGELFF. The CDR3 DNA is TGTGCCAGCAGGGGGGGGCACACCGGGGAGCTGTTTTTT. The J gene is TRBJ2-2, the V gene TRBV3-1 (or the pseudogene TRBV3-2); possible D gene TRBD2, 7 bases. Germline-derived CDR1 and CDR2 are LGHDT and YNNKEL (reference sequence). V was pared by 6 bases and J by 3 bases, with 8 bases between. The CDR3 sequence is 13 residues long.

The V call is TRBV14, the J call TRBJ1-3; D remains ambiguous. The germline CDR1 and CDR2 sequences are SGHDN and FVKESK. V gave up 6 bases and J gave up 5 bases, with 8 bases separating them. The CDR3 has 12 residues. CDR3 coding DNA: TGTGCCAGCAGTCTCCAGAGAAACACCATATATTTT. Protein sequence: CASSLQRNTIYF. The full variable domain, with the rest looked up from reference TRBV14 and TRBJ1-3, is EAGVTQFPSHSVIEKGQTVTLRCDPISGHDNLYWYRRVMGKEIKFLLHFVKESKQDESGMPNNRFLAERTGGTYSTLKVQPAELEDSGVYFCASSLQRNTIYFGEGSWLTVV.

The chain has TRBV7-3 and TRBJ2-5; 9 bases are a match to TRBD2. This CDR3 has 16 residues. Per germline, CDR1 SGHTA and CDR2 FQGTGA. V shed 3 bases, J shed 7 bases, and the junction held 12 bases outside the gene matches. This chain's CDR3 is CASSFLAGTETATQYF. For the CDR3, the DNA is TGTGCCAGCAGCTTTCTAGCGGGAACCGAAACTGCGACCCAGTACTTC.

This clone appeared once. The chain combines TRBV11-2 with TRBJ1-1; the D is unclear. Germline lookup yields CDR1 SGHAT and CDR2 FQNNGV. The V end was cut by 4 bases, the J end by 4 bases, with 13 bases between. The CDR3 is 14 amino acids. The CDR3 sequence: CASSYPTRGTEAFF. The CDR3 region has the DNA TGTGCCAGCAGCTACCCAACCCGGGGCACTGAAGCTTTCTTT.

The gene calls are TRBV5-4 and TRBJ2-6; D gene uncertain. CDR1 is SGHNT and CDR2 is YYREEE in the germline V gene (reference sequence). V was cut by 2 bases and J by 0 bases, with 6 bases left in between. The CDR3 runs to 15 residues. DNA of the CDR3: TGTGCCAGCAGCTTTAGAATCTCTGGGGCCAACGTCCTGACTTTC. Amino acids: CASSFRISGANVLTF.

V and J are TRBV7-6 and TRBJ2-7; 11 positions match TRBD2. This CDR3 region has 15 residues. With V trimmed by 0 bases and J by 7 bases, 5 bases remained unmatched. Germline loops: CDR1 SGHVS, CDR2 FNYEAQ. CDR3 amino acids: CASSLASGRAKEQYF. As DNA, the CDR3 is TGTGCCAGCAGCTTAGCTAGCGGGAGGGCAAAGGAGCAGTACTTC.

The rearrangement joins TRBV4-2 to TRBJ1-3; D is possibly TRBD1 (5 bases). From germline, CDR1 is LGHNA and CDR2 YNFKEQ. V dropped 8 bases and J dropped 0 bases, with 14 bases sitting between them. This CDR3 spans 15 amino acids. The CDR3 DNA reads as TGTGCCAGCCGTGAGGGGACTGTCTCTGGAAACACCATATATTTT. Translating it yields CASREGTVSGNTIYF.

This clone appeared a few times. The chain uses TRBV9 and TRBJ2-2; TRBD2 is a possible D gene (5 bases). Per germline, CDR1 SGDLS and CDR2 YYNGEE. Trimming removed 0 bases at V and 3 bases at J, with 12 bases between. The CDR3 consists of 16 residues. CDR3 nucleotide sequence: TGTGCCAGCAGCGTAGAGGCCGGAGGATACACCGGGGAGCTGTTTTTT. Translation gives CASSVEAGGYTGELFF. Filled out from reference TRBV9 and TRBJ2-2, the complete variable domain reads DSGVTQTPKHLITATGQRVTLRCSPRSGDLSVYWYQQSLDQGLQFLIQYYNGEERAKGNILERFSAQQFPDLHSELNLSSLELGDSALYFCASSVEAGGYTGELFFGEGSRLTVL.

V and J are TRBV10-3 and TRBJ2-5; 7 positions agree with TRBD2. This CDR3 contains 15 residues. From germline, CDR1 is ENHRY and CDR2 SYGVKD. V dropped 0 bases and J dropped 4; count of bases not matched to a gene: 5. This chain's CDR3 is CAISESSASGETQYF. Here the CDR3 DNA reads TGTGCCATCAGTGAGTCTTCGGCTAGCGGAGAGACCCAGTACTTC.

V and J are TRBV11-2 and TRBJ2-7, with D possibly TRBD1 on 5 matching bases. CDR1 is SGHAT and CDR2 is FQNNGV in the germline V gene. V shed 0 bases and J shed 3 bases, with 9 bases lying between them. The CDR3 is 14 amino acids. The CDR3 DNA is TGTGCCAGCAGCTTAGAATCAGGGTTCTACGAGCAGTACTTC. It yields the protein CASSLESGFYEQYF. Combining the CDR3 with reference TRBV11-2 and TRBJ2-7 gives the whole variable domain EAGVAQSPRYKIIEKRQSVAFWCNPISGHATLYWYQQILGQGPKLLIQFQNNGVVDDSQLPKDRFSAERLKGVDSTLKIQPAKLEDSAVYLCASSLESGFYEQYFGPGTRLTVT.

V and J are TRBV6-4 and TRBJ1-1, with D uncertain. CDR1 MRHNA and CDR2 SNTAGT come from the germline V gene. The CDR3 extends over 17 amino acids. V was cut by 4 bases and J by 3 bases, with 21 bases left in between. The CDR3 sequence: CASSVLPTKHSDTEAFF. CDR3 nucleotide sequence: TGTGCCAGCAGTGTACTACCTACGAAGCACTCGGACACTGAAGCTTTCTTT.

The V gene is TRBV9, the J gene TRBJ2-1; the match to TRBD2 covers 12 bases. The V segment lost 3 bases and the J segment 7 bases; nucleotides outside the gene matches: 11. CDR1 is SGDLS and CDR2 is YYNGEE in the germline V gene. There are 17 residues in the CDR3. The CDR3 DNA reads as TGTGCCAGCAGCGCGGAGACTAGCGGGAGATTGAGGAATGAGCAGTTCTTC. Its protein product is CASSAETSGRLRNEQFF.

The chain couples TRBV24-1 to TRBJ2-5; TRBD1 might be the D (6 bases). In germline, CDR1 is KGHDR, CDR2 SFDVKD. V was clipped by 4 bases and J by 9 bases, with 14 bases between them. This CDR3 region has 13 residues. CDR3 coding DNA: TGTGCCACCAGTGAGGGACATAGGGGCCCCCAGTACTTC. This gives the protein CATSEGHRGPQYF.

The chain couples TRBV7-9 to TRBJ1-1; D may be TRBD1 (5 bases). Germline V gene data show CDR1 as SEHNR and CDR2 as FQNEAQ (reference sequence). This CDR3 is built from 19 residues. Trimming stripped 5 bases from V and 0 bases from J, with 25 bases between. CDR3 region: CASSRFLGYQGELNTEAFF. The CDR3, as DNA: TGTGCCAGCAGCCGATTCCTGGGCTATCAGGGCGAATTGAACACTGAAGCTTTCTTT.

The rearrangement joins TRBV7-9 to TRBJ1-1; D is unclear. The germline V gene has CDR1 SEHNR and CDR2 FQNEAQ (reference sequence). With 3 bases removed from V and 6 bases from J, the gap between germline ends came to 5 bases. The CDR3 length is 11 residues. The CDR3 protein is CASSFGAEAFF. The CDR3, as DNA: TGTGCCAGCAGCTTCGGAGCTGAAGCTTTCTTT.

The V gene is TRBV4-2, the J gene TRBJ2-4; 7 nucleotides match TRBD2. Trimming took 0 bases from V and 9 from J; bases not matched to a gene: 11. The germline CDR1 and CDR2 sequences are LGHNA and YNFKEQ. The CDR3 is made up of 16 amino acids. As DNA, the CDR3 is TGTGCCAGCAGCCAAGATGGCTGGGAGGGAGGGAGCATTCAGTACTTC. Protein sequence: CASSQDGWEGGSIQYF.